This section outlines one TCR beta chain sequence together with its context. Its antigen is not identified. This entry comes from a study of T cells in localized non-small cell lung cancer. This CDR3 has 16 amino acids. The V gene end was trimmed by 4 bases and the J gene end by 1 base; junction bases not matched to a gene: 4. Germline V gene lookup returns CDR1 MNHEY and CDR2 SVGAGI. Assay: immunoSEQ multiplex PCR; the TCRdb copy retains only in-frame clones and omits some. Of about 79,000 clones in the sample, 70% to 90% were seen once. Whole-study findings and limits: Higher blood T cell density went with longer overall survival. Turning up in adjacent lung were a median approximately 57 of the top 100 tumor clones.

The receptor was isolated from a female donor aged 60 or older with stage I lung adenocarcinoma. The chain has TRBV6-5 and TRBJ1-1; 12 bases agree with TRBD1. Source: peripheral blood, taken before any cancer treatment. CDR3 sequence (DNA): TGTGCCAGCAGTTGGGACAGGGGGCGTGGGAACACTGAAGCTTTCTTT. Protein product: CASSWDRGRGNTEAFF.